Sequencing of this TCR beta chain was carried out in a study of blood T cell repertoires in COVID-19. The V segment lost 7 bases and the J segment 3 bases; nucleotides outside the gene matches: 3. CDR1 and CDR2 from the germline V gene are MNHEY and SVGAGI. This CDR3 is built from 12 residues. Here immunoSEQ multiplex PCR was the method, and the copy in TCRdb shows in-frame clones only, minus some. The table records around 340,000 clones, around nine tenths of them present only once. Within the 2 weeks before study entry, each person in the exposed group met a COVID-19 case. Sequenced input: PBMCs or T cells enriched from blood (not recorded which). J is TRBJ2-7 and V is TRBV6-5; 7 bases are a match to TRBD1. The receptor was isolated from a woman younger than 45 who had been exposed to COVID-19. Here the CDR3 DNA reads TGTGCCAGCAAGGACAGGTACTACGAGCAGTACTTC. Translated, it gives CASKDRYYEQYF.